The 20 T cell receptor beta chains given below trace back to one sample, sequenced in a study of T cells in tuberculosis. Method: immunoSEQ multiplex PCR; TCRdb's copy keeps in-frame clones and lacks some. The repertoire holds 20,000 to 30,000 clones, with around 95% as singletons. Sequenced input: PBMCs. These TCRs come from a donor aged 10 to 29 with latent tuberculosis or without tuberculosis infection.

A single count supports this clone. V is TRBV7-2 and J is TRBJ1-3; D unclear. The CDR3 has 16 amino acids. The V gene's germline CDR1 is SGHTA and CDR2 FQGNSA. The V and J ends lost 1 base and 0 bases respectively, with 10 bases between them. CDR3 sequence: CASSLGAGSSGNTIYF. The CDR3, as DNA: TGTGCCAGCAGCTTAGGTGCGGGTTCCTCTGGAAACACCATATATTTT. Based on the CDR3 plus reference TRBV7-2 and TRBJ1-3, the full variable domain is GAGVSQSPSNKVTEKGKDVELRCDPISGHTALYWYRQSLGQGLEFLIYFQGNSAPDKSGLPSDRFSAERTGGSVSTLTIQRTQQEDSAVYLCASSLGAGSSGNTIYFGEGSWLTVV.

The chain uses TRBV7-9 and TRBJ2-4, with 9 nucleotides matching TRBD2. Germline CDR1 and CDR2: SEHNR and FQNEAQ (reference sequence). The V and J ends lost 2 bases and 6 bases, in that order; junction bases with no gene match: 11. The CDR3 is 17 amino acids. CDR3 DNA sequence: TGTGCCAGCAGCTTACTCACTAGCGGGTCCTGGGGAAACATTCAGTACTTC. Its translation: CASSLLTSGSWGNIQYF.

The J gene is TRBJ1-1, the V gene TRBV4-1; possibly TRBD1 for D (5 bases). V dropped 6 bases and J dropped 1 base, with 15 bases sitting between them. The germline CDR1 and CDR2 sequences are MGHRA and YSYEKL. The CDR3 consists of 15 residues. The CDR3 DNA is TGCGCCAGCAGAGCCCTGGCGGGGCGGAACACTGAAGCTTTCTTT. Protein product: CASRALAGRNTEAFF.

This clone has a single count. The V and J genes are TRBV2 and TRBJ2-1, with 9 bases identical to TRBD2. Trimming took 4 bases from V and 1 from J; bases not matched to a gene: 5. Germline V lookup: CDR1 SNHLY, CDR2 FYNNEI. The CDR3 is 16 amino acids. CDR3 DNA sequence: TGTGCCAGCAGTGTTAGCGGGGGCCCTTCCTACAATGAGCAGTTCTTC. Its protein product is CASSVSGGPSYNEQFF.

The chain has TRBV7-9 and TRBJ2-7; 10 bases are a match to TRBD1. This CDR3 contains 14 residues. CDR1 and CDR2 from the germline V gene are SEHNR and FQNEAQ (reference sequence). The J segment lost 9 bases and the V segment lost 5 bases, leaving 10 bases of the junction unmatched. The CDR3 DNA sequence: TGTGCCAGCAGCAAAACGGGACAGGGGAACGTGCAGTACGTC. Amino acids: CASSKTGQGNVQYV.

The chain recombines TRBV6-1 with TRBJ2-2; TRBD1 agrees at 9 bases. The junction had 7 bases not matched to a gene; V was cut back by 10 bases and J by 4 bases. This CDR3 contains 14 residues. Germline CDR1 is MNHNS and CDR2 is SASEGT. CDR3 sequence (DNA): TGTGCCATGACAGGGGGGCGGGCCACCGGGGAGCTGTTTTTT. Translation: CAMTGGRATGELFF.

The rearrangement joins TRBV19 to TRBJ2-4; D is perhaps TRBD1 (5 bases). CDR1 is LNHDA and CDR2 is SQIVND in the germline V gene (reference sequence). V lost 3 bases and J 3 bases, leaving 6 bases between the germline ends. This CDR3 comprises 13 residues. In DNA, the CDR3 is TGTGCCAGTAGTATGGGGCACAAAAACATTCAGTACTTC. It yields the protein CASSMGHKNIQYF.

The chain combines TRBV19 with TRBJ2-7; D is undetermined. The CDR3 extends over 14 amino acids. Germline assignment: CDR1 LNHDA and CDR2 SQIVND (reference sequence). With 3 bases removed from V and 3 bases from J, the gap between germline ends came to 12 bases. The CDR3 DNA follows: TGTGCCAGTAGTATTCGCCAGCCAGGCTACGAGCAGTACTTC. It codes for CASSIRQPGYEQYF.

V usage is TRBV6-5 and J usage is TRBJ2-1; weak D call: TRBD1 (6 bases). V lost 6 bases and J 9 bases, leaving 6 bases between the germline ends. CDR3 length: 10 residues. Germline CDR1 is MNHEY and CDR2 is SVGAGI. The CDR3 is CASRGAEQFF. The CDR3 bases are TGTGCCAGCAGGGGGGCTGAGCAGTTCTTC.

The J gene is TRBJ1-2, the V gene TRBV9; D not certain. CDR3 length: 12 amino acids. Germline CDR1 is SGDLS and CDR2 is YYNGEE. The germline V and J ends were trimmed by 5 bases and 7 bases, with 12 bases remaining between them. The CDR3 sequence: CASSAIPLGYTF. Here the CDR3 DNA reads TGTGCCAGCAGTGCGATACCCCTTGGCTACACCTTC.

This chain uses TRBV5-4 with TRBJ1-6; no reliable D call. Germline CDR1 reads SGHNT; CDR2 reads YYREEE (reference sequence). The CDR3 has 14 residues. V lost 6 bases to trimming and J lost 0 bases, with 7 bases between them. The CDR3 reads CASTHGSYNSPLHF. CDR3 sequence (DNA): TGTGCCAGCACCCACGGCTCCTATAATTCACCCCTCCACTTT.

The V gene is TRBV6-5, the J gene TRBJ2-2, with D unresolved. The V gene lost 6 bases and the J gene lost 2 bases, with 13 bases spanning the gap. The length of the CDR3 is 15 residues. The V gene's germline CDR1 is MNHEY and CDR2 SVGAGI. The CDR3: CASSPPPLNTGELFF. The CDR3 DNA is TGTGCCAGCAGCCCCCCCCCACTAAACACCGGGGAGCTGTTTTTT.

The rearrangement links TRBV30 to TRBJ2-7, with TRBD1 identical over 7 bases. The CDR3 has 15 residues. Germline V CDR1 and CDR2: GTSNPN, SVGIG (reference sequence). J gave up 1 base and V 3 bases, and 9 bases lay outside the gene matches. The CDR3 coding sequence is TGTGCCTGGAGCGAGGGACAGCCTTTTTCCTACGAGCAGTACTTC. It encodes CAWSEGQPFSYEQYF.

This clone was observed a single time. This chain links TRBV19 with TRBJ1-1, with 11 bases aligning to TRBD1. Germline V gene lookup returns CDR1 LNHDA and CDR2 SQIVND (reference sequence). This CDR3 has 18 residues. V trimming: 3 bases; J trimming: 0 bases; junction bases outside the gene matches: 9. CDR3 amino acids: CASSIRDRGFGLNTEAFF. Written as DNA, the CDR3 is TGTGCCAGTAGTATTAGGGACAGGGGGTTCGGCCTGAACACTGAAGCTTTCTTT.

The CDR3 loop reads CASSGQNRGTNEKLFF. The CDR3 nucleotides read TGTGCCAGCAGCGGCCAGAACAGGGGAACTAATGAAAAACTGTTTTTT. V and J are TRBV11-1 and TRBJ1-4, with TRBD1 matching over 7 bases. The germline gives CDR1 SGHAT, CDR2 FQDESV (reference sequence). This CDR3 spans 16 amino acids. V lost 5 bases to trimming and J lost 1 base; unmatched junction nucleotides: 7.

The V gene is TRBV6-1, the J gene TRBJ1-6, with TRBD1 matching over 7 bases. From germline, CDR1 is MNHNS and CDR2 SASEGT. The V segment lost 3 bases and the J segment 0 bases; nucleotides outside the gene matches: 8. This CDR3 has 18 amino acids. The CDR3: CASSDPTGPSSYNSPLHF. The CDR3 nucleotides read TGTGCCAGCAGTGACCCGACAGGGCCCAGCTCCTATAATTCACCCCTCCACTTT.

This clone has a single count. V gene TRBV7-9 combines with J gene TRBJ1-1; 8 bases fit TRBD1. CDR1 and CDR2 from the germline V gene are SEHNR and FQNEAQ (reference sequence). V lost 0 bases, J lost 5 bases, and 11 bases stayed unmatched. The CDR3 spans 17 residues. DNA of the CDR3: TGTGCCAGCAGCTTAGCGGTTTCGGACAGGGTAGGAACTGAAGCTTTCTTT. Its translation: CASSLAVSDRVGTEAFF.

The rearrangement uses TRBV28 and TRBJ1-1; 11 nucleotides match TRBD1. CDR3 length: 19 amino acids. Germline V gene lookup returns CDR1 MDHEN and CDR2 SYDVKM. Trimming cost V 5 bases and J 1 base; bases outside gene matches: 15. The CDR3 nucleotides read TGTGCCAGCAGTAACACTCAACCGGGACAGGGGGTTTGGAACACTGAAGCTTTCTTT. Protein product: CASSNTQPGQGVWNTEAFF.

This clone was seen a single time. The J gene is TRBJ1-5, the V gene TRBV19; 8 positions agree with TRBD1. This CDR3 is built from 20 residues. Germline CDR1 LNHDA, CDR2 SQIVND (reference sequence). Trimming removed 3 bases from V and 0 bases from J; junction bases left unmatched: 16. The CDR3 here is CASSIGGPGQAIYSNQPQHF. CDR3 nucleotides: TGTGCCAGTAGTATTGGAGGGCCGGGACAGGCGATTTATAGCAATCAGCCCCAGCATTTT.

This chain uses TRBV6-5 with TRBJ1-2, with unresolved D. CDR1 is MNHEY and CDR2 is SVGAGI in the germline V gene. The CDR3 has 13 residues. The ends were cut back, 0 bases at V and 4 bases at J, with 6 bases in the middle. The CDR3 here is CASSYSGSYGYTF. In nucleotides, the CDR3 is TGTGCCAGCAGTTACTCGGGCAGCTATGGCTACACCTTC.